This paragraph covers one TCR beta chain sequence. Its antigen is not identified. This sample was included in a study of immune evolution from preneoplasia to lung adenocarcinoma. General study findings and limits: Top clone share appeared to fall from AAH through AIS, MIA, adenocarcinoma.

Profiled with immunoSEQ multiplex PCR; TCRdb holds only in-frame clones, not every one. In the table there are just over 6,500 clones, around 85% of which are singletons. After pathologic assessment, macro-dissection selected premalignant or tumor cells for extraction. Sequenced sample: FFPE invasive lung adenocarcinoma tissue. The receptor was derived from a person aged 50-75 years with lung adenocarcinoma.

The CDR3 is CASSQYTEAFF. In DNA, the CDR3 is TGTGCCAGCAGCCAGTACACTGAAGCTTTCTTT. The chain combines TRBV14 with TRBJ1-1; D gene uncertain. V shed 3 bases and J shed 3 bases, with 2 bases lying between them. Germline lookup yields CDR1 SGHDN and CDR2 FVKESK. This CDR3 is built from 11 residues.